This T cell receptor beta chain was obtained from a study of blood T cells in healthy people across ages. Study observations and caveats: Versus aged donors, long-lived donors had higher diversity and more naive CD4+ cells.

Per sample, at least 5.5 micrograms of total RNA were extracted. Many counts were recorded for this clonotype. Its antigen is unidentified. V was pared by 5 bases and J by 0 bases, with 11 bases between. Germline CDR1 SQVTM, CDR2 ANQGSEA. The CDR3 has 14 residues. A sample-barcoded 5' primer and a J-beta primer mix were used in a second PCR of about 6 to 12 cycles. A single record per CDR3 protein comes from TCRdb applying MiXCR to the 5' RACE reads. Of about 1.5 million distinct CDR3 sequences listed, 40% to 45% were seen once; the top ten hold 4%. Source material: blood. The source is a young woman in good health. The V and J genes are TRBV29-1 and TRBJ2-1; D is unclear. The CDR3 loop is CSVPDGSSYNEQFF. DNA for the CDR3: TGCAGCGTTCCGGACGGCTCCTCCTACAATGAGCAGTTCTTC.